The clone carrying this T cell receptor beta chain came up once. Its specificity is not known. The CDR3 consists of 12 residues. V lost 4 bases to trimming and J lost 5 bases, with 8 bases between them. Germline values: CDR1 MNHEY, CDR2 SVGEGT. Using immunoSEQ multiplex PCR, the repertoire was profiled, and TCRdb retains in-frame clones only, with some absent. The sample lists approximately 90,000 clones, nearly 90% occurring once. This sample is drawn from a study of T cell responses to AZD1222 COVID-19 vaccine. Overall study results and limits: Repertoire collection took place solely once the T cell response had peaked.

This receptor was taken from an adult in good health. The input for sequencing was peripheral blood, taken on day 0 of AZD1222 vaccination. The gene calls are TRBV6-2 or TRBV6-3 and TRBJ1-1; D is uncertain. The CDR3 DNA reads TGTGCCAGCAGTTTAAGAGGGACTGAAGCTTTCTTT. Translated: CASSLRGTEAFF.